This section outlines one T cell receptor (beta chain) sequence together with its context. Its antigen target is currently unknown. Base qualities are missing; no much larger clone stands one base away. The sample originates from a study of CD8 T cells in Susac syndrome (dated by TCRdb to about 2019). In the study overall: Among the Susac syndrome patients who were sequenced, clinically active disease was present in about 6 and clinical remission was observed in roughly 8. Susac syndrome patients were therapy-naive, on corticosteroids (some also receiving IVIg), or on IVIg alone at blood withdrawal. Repertoire sequencing was used to test whether CD8+ T cell activation and differentiation in Susac syndrome was antigen driven. Summary of the overall study and its limitations: The number of individuals in the TCR sequencing and HLA analysis was recognized as being relatively small. The CD4+ T cell repertoire of patients with Susac syndrome showed no detectable clonal expansion.

Peripheral blood CD8+ and CD4+ T cells from healthy donors, Susac syndrome patients and multiple sclerosis patients were profiled by high-throughput TCR beta sequencing. The Susac syndrome patients fulfilled recently defined diagnostic criteria for definite or probable disease. CD8+ TEMRA cells were enriched by FACS, while bulk CD8+ and CD4+ T cells were purified by magnetic negative isolation. Blood was collected in EDTA tubes and processed within 24 hours, with PBMCs isolated through density gradient centrifugation. PBMCs intended for TCR sequencing were cryopreserved in liquid nitrogen and were subsequently thawed in a 37 degrees C water bath. The sorted or isolated CD4+, CD8+ and CD8+ TEMRA cells reached a purity of at least 90%. From its cysteine to its phenylalanine, the CDR3 spans 14 amino acids. The read is trimmed to its CDR3 DNA, 42 bases read in frame from base 1. A distance of 12 bases separates the germline ends of V and J, which lose 6 bases and 4 bases respectively. The germline V gene provides CDR1 MNHEY and CDR2 SVGAGI.

RNA was extracted with the RNeasy kit and roughly 0.45 to 1 ug was reverse transcribed using random hexamers. The immunoSEQ multiplex PCR assay, which covers 54 Vbeta and 13 Jbeta segments, was used to amplify TCR beta CDR3 regions. PCR amplification bias was corrected by using a synthetic template baseline for primer optimization and computational correction. On the authors' methods: Reads were annotated to V, D and J genes according to IMGT and were analyzed with immunoSEQ Analyzer, with only productive sequences retained. Clonality was calculated as one minus the Shannon entropy normalized by log2 of the number of productive unique sequences. For each patient and control, public and private clones were evaluated within the 100 most prevalent clones. Susac-specific clones were defined as absent from healthy and MS cohorts, 800 to 1,200 published viral clones and other ImmuneACCESS disease sequences. The public reads were run again by TCRdb, first through fastp at Q25 and then through MiXCR, and only productive beta chains were kept. Identical CDR3 proteins give one entry, which carries the most common genes and DNA. TCRdb, not the authors, supplied the V and J calls. This sample is represented by roughly 150,000 distinct CDR3 sequences; approximately 95% of them were singletons. The top ten hold about 0.17% of the sample.

Here the chain combines TRBV6-5 and TRBJ1-4; the D segment could be TRBD1, given 5 matching bases. The receptor was derived from a human donor with Susac syndrome. Material for sequencing was CD4+ T cells from PBMCs. Here is the DNA: TGTGCCAGCAGCCGACCGGGGGATAATGAAAAACTGTTTTTT. Its translation reads: CASSRPGDNEKLFF.